This T cell receptor beta chain was sequenced for a study of human T cells and chemical hapten exposure. Time point here: pre-sensitization, week 0. Treatment: therapeutic diphenylcyclopropenone sensitization with weekly scalp DPC. Original processing notes: Between about 23,224 and 750,000 TCRs appeared in each sample, and the median stood at 95,638. TCRdb recomputed calls from the RACE reads with MiXCR, one row per CDR3 protein. V and J calls and clone size were set by TCRdb, not the authors. The sample includes about 110,000 distinct CDR3 sequences, about 12% seen only once; the top ten take 1.5% to 2%. This clonotype showed up just a few times. Germline V lookup: CDR1 MGHDK, CDR2 SYGVNS. Trimming stripped 4 bases from V and 4 bases from J, with 19 bases between. The CDR3 has 16 residues.

The genes are TRBV25-1 and TRBJ1-2; a weak D match, TRBD1 (6 bases). This material consisted of whole blood, taken in connection with sensitization to the hapten diphenylcyclopropenone (DPC). The TCR was taken from a woman between 50 and 59 years old with alopecia areata. Some clones in this sample may be carry-over from other donors' samples. Written as DNA, the CDR3 is TGTGCCAGCAGTGCGGTTCAGGGGAAGGGTCTCTATGGCTACACCTTC. Its translation is CASSAVQGKGLYGYTF.